The 27 T cell receptor beta chains given below trace back to one sample, sequenced in a study of CD8 T cells in Susac syndrome. Reverse transcription used roughly 0.45 to 1 ug RNA and random hexamers. TCRdb re-called the immunoSEQ multiplex PCR reads with MiXCR, one entry per CDR3 protein. The table records 150,000 to 200,000 distinct CDR3 sequences, approximately 94% of them present only once. Sequenced input: CD4+ T cells from PBMCs. Source of these receptors: a human donor with multiple sclerosis.

The chain recombines TRBV20-1 with TRBJ2-1, with D possibly called TRBD1 or TRBD2 (5 bases each). With 7 bases removed from V and 5 bases from J, the gap between germline ends came to 15 bases. Germline V gene sequence: CDR1 DFQATT, CDR2 SNEGSKA (reference sequence). The CDR3 consists of 13 residues. CDR3 protein: CSVLGRGHNEQFF. CDR3 coding DNA: TGCAGTGTTCTAGGACGGGGCCACAATGAGCAGTTCTTC.

This chain links TRBV12-3 or TRBV12-4 with TRBJ2-6; 7 bases map to TRBD2. V gave up 10 bases and J gave up 2 bases; unmatched junction bases: 8. CDR3 length: 15 amino acids. The CDR3 DNA reads as TGTGCCATGAGCCGGGGGGACCCTGGGGCCAACGTCCTGACTTTC. Amino acids: CAMSRGDPGANVLTF.

The sample holds a few counts of this clonotype. The V and J genes are TRBV6-5 and TRBJ2-7; D remains unclear. This CDR3 contains 10 residues. Germline loops: CDR1 MNHEY, CDR2 SVGAGI. Trimming took 9 bases from V and 7 from J, leaving 10 bases between them. The CDR3 DNA sequence: TGTGCCAGGCCCGCCCGGGAGCAGTACTTC. Its translation: CARPAREQYF.

The rearrangement uses TRBV7-9 and TRBJ2-5; the D gene is possibly TRBD1 (6 bases). V lost 2 bases and J 3 bases, leaving 10 bases between the germline ends. This CDR3 contains 14 residues. Germline-derived CDR1 and CDR2 are SEHNR and FQNEAQ (reference sequence). The CDR3 sequence: CASSLSGTKETQYF. The DNA of the CDR3 is TGTGCCAGCAGCTTATCCGGGACAAAAGAGACCCAGTACTTC.

This chain uses TRBV6-1 with TRBJ2-6, with 8 bases lining up with TRBD1. This CDR3 is built from 18 residues. Per the germline V gene, CDR1 is MNHNS and CDR2 is SASEGT. V shed 6 bases and J 0 bases; nucleotides not matched to a gene: 10. The CDR3: CASSPTGTGGSGANVLTF. The DNA of the CDR3 is TGTGCCAGCAGCCCTACCGGGACAGGAGGCTCTGGGGCCAACGTCCTGACTTTC.

This sequence joins TRBV11-2 and TRBJ1-1; D unclear. Germline-derived CDR1 and CDR2 are SGHAT and FQNNGV. V was trimmed by 0 bases and J by 6 bases, leaving 5 bases between them. This CDR3 has 12 residues. In DNA form, the CDR3 reads TGTGCCAGCAGCTTAGAAAGCGCTGAAGCTTTCTTT. This codes for CASSLESAEAFF.

The V gene is TRBV2, the J gene TRBJ2-1, with D uncertain. Germline-derived CDR1 and CDR2 are SNHLY and FYNNEI. The CDR3 totals 13 residues. V dropped 9 bases and J dropped 9 bases, with 18 bases sitting between them. The CDR3 DNA follows: TGTGCCAGAACGAAACTATCCGGCGGTGAGCAGTTCTTC. Protein product: CARTKLSGGEQFF.

Only one count was recorded for this clonotype. This chain links TRBV15 with TRBJ1-1; D gene ambiguous. Germline CDR1 reads LNHNV; CDR2 reads YYDKDF (reference sequence). V was clipped by 3 bases and J by 10 bases, with 9 bases between them. This CDR3 spans 11 amino acids. CDR3 in DNA: TGTGCCACCAGCAGTGAAACGATAGCTTTCTTT. Amino acids: CATSSETIAFF.

The chain recombines TRBV24-1 with TRBJ2-2, with D possibly being TRBD2 (6 bases). Germline CDR1 reads KGHDR; CDR2 reads SFDVKD. Deletions cut 6 bases from V and 3 bases from J, with 16 bases between. The CDR3 sequence is 16 residues long. CDR3 coding DNA: TGTGCCACCAGTTCGATAAGGAGGGCTGACACCGGGGAGCTGTTTTTT. This translates into CATSSIRRADTGELFF.

The V call is TRBV12-3 or TRBV12-4, the J call TRBJ1-3; D gene ambiguous. V lost 8 bases and J 2 bases, leaving 13 bases between the germline ends. The CDR3 consists of 14 residues. Here the CDR3 reads CASLPRTAGNTIYF. In DNA, the CDR3 is TGTGCCAGCCTCCCGAGGACGGCTGGAAACACCATATATTTT.

The chain recombines TRBV3-1 with TRBJ2-1; TRBD1 aligns across 10 bases. Germline values: CDR1 LGHDT, CDR2 YNNKEL (reference sequence). The ends lost 0 bases at V and 10 bases at J; junction bases unmatched: 3. This CDR3 has 14 amino acids. Here the CDR3 reads CASSQEDRGVEQFF. Written as DNA, the CDR3 is TGTGCCAGCAGCCAAGAGGACAGGGGGGTAGAGCAGTTCTTC.

The V gene is TRBV3-1, the J gene TRBJ2-1; 9 positions agree with TRBD2. This CDR3 contains 14 residues. CDR1 is LGHDT, CDR2 YNNKEL, per germline (reference sequence). The J segment lost 3 bases and the V segment lost 4 bases, leaving 1 base of the junction unmatched. CDR3 DNA: TGTGCCAGCAGCCGGCGGGAGGGCTACAATGAGCAGTTCTTC. Protein product: CASSRREGYNEQFF.

V gene TRBV5-6 combines with J gene TRBJ2-2, with a tentative D call TRBD2 (5 bases). Germline V gene sequence: CDR1 SGHDT, CDR2 YYEEEE. Between the trimmed V and J ends, which lost 2 bases and 5 bases, there was a span of 13 bases. This CDR3 region has 15 residues. The CDR3 nucleotides read TGTGCCAGCAGCTTCATACGGGGAGATACCGGGGAGCTGTTTTTT. Translated, it gives CASSFIRGDTGELFF.

The chain couples TRBV3-1 to TRBJ2-4, with TRBD1 matching 9 bases. The length of the CDR3 is 19 residues. The germline CDR1 and CDR2 sequences are LGHDT and YNNKEL (reference sequence). Germline trimming cut 4 bases from V and 1 base from J; bases unmatched to any gene: 14. CDR3 residues: CASSPLGTGYNPAKNIQYF. Written as DNA, the CDR3 is TGTGCCAGCAGCCCCCTCGGGACAGGGTATAATCCGGCCAAAAACATTCAGTACTTC.

V usage is TRBV5-1 and J usage is TRBJ2-1; the D gene is possibly TRBD2 (5 bases). The CDR3 is made up of 15 amino acids. Germline CDR1 is SGHRS and CDR2 is YFSETQ. Deletions cut 1 base from V and 5 bases from J, with 13 bases between. The CDR3 sequence: CASSLQGLHHNEQFF. CDR3 bases: TGCGCCAGCAGCTTGCAAGGACTCCACCACAATGAGCAGTTCTTC.

This clonotype has just a few counts. CDR3 sequence reads: CASSLDPSPYNEQFF. In DNA form, the CDR3 reads TGTGCCAGCAGCTTAGACCCCTCCCCCTACAATGAGCAGTTCTTC. The chain is built from TRBV5-4 and TRBJ2-1; D not certain. Per germline, CDR1 SGHNT and CDR2 YYREEE (reference sequence). V lost 2 bases and J 2 bases, leaving 11 bases between the germline ends. This CDR3 has 15 amino acids.

The chain has TRBV4-1 and TRBJ2-1, with TRBD2 matching 8 bases. The CDR3 sequence is 16 residues long. Germline V gives CDR1 MGHRA, CDR2 YSYEKL. V shed 1 base, J shed 7 bases, and the junction held 9 bases outside the gene matches. CDR3 coding DNA: TGCGCCAGCAGCCAAGTTCCAGCGGGAGCTAGGAATGAGCAGTTCTTC. It specifies CASSQVPAGARNEQFF.

This rearrangement joins TRBV3-1 to TRBJ2-2; the D gene is possibly TRBD1 (6 bases). This CDR3 region has 17 residues. Germline assignment: CDR1 LGHDT and CDR2 YNNKEL (reference sequence). V was trimmed by 3 bases and J by 1 base, leaving 15 bases between them. CDR3 region: CASSHTLGGQNTGELFF. CDR3 bases: TGTGCCAGCAGCCATACCCTTGGGGGCCAGAACACCGGGGAGCTGTTTTTT. Combining the CDR3 with reference TRBV3-1 and TRBJ2-2 gives the whole variable domain DTAVSQTPKYLVTQMGNDKSIKCEQNLGHDTMYWYKQDSKKFLKIMFSYNNKELIINETVPNRFSPKSPDKAHLNLHINSLELGDSAVYFCASSHTLGGQNTGELFFGEGSRLTVL.

V usage is TRBV18 and J usage is TRBJ1-5, with D possibly TRBD1 on 5 matching bases. V was trimmed by 3 bases and J by 6 bases, leaving 12 bases between them. This CDR3 is built from 14 residues. CDR1 is KGHSH and CDR2 is LQKENI in the germline V gene. The CDR3 here is CASSPGREGQPQHF. The CDR3 nucleotides are TGTGCCAGCTCACCGGGCAGGGAGGGTCAGCCCCAGCATTTT.

This sequence joins TRBV6-5 and TRBJ1-2; 7 bases align to TRBD1. V shed 6 bases and J 5 bases; nucleotides not matched to a gene: 9. Per the germline V gene, CDR1 is MNHEY and CDR2 is SVGAGI. The CDR3 loop spans 14 amino acids. The CDR3 region has the DNA TGTGCCAGCAGCCCCTTTTTGACAGGGTATGGCTACACCTTC. This translates into CASSPFLTGYGYTF.

This sequence joins TRBV15 and TRBJ1-1, with no clear D. This CDR3 has 12 residues. CDR1 LNHNV and CDR2 YYDKDF come from the germline V gene (reference sequence). V shed 3 bases and J shed 3 bases, with 5 bases lying between them. CDR3 DNA: TGTGCCACCAGCAGGCGGGACACTGAAGCTTTCTTT. Translated: CATSRRDTEAFF.

The chain carries TRBV6-6 and TRBJ1-1; 9 nucleotides match TRBD1. Germline CDR1 MNHNY, CDR2 SVGAGI (reference sequence). The CDR3 is 13 residues long. V trimming: 5 bases; J trimming: 4 bases; junction bases outside the gene matches: 2. This CDR3 is CASSQGQGTEAFF. The CDR3 DNA is TGTGCCAGCAGTCAGGGACAGGGCACTGAAGCTTTCTTT.

The chain couples TRBV20-1 to TRBJ2-2; 8 bases agree with TRBD1. CDR1 and CDR2 from the germline V gene are DFQATT and SNEGSKA (reference sequence). The V segment lost 5 bases and the J segment 1 base; nucleotides outside the gene matches: 3. The CDR3 sequence is 14 residues long. The CDR3 sequence is CSASGTGNTGELFF. In DNA form, the CDR3 reads TGCAGTGCTTCCGGGACAGGGAACACCGGGGAGCTGTTTTTT.

The rearrangement links TRBV19 to TRBJ2-3, with TRBD2 matching over 9 bases. This CDR3 spans 14 amino acids. CDR1 is LNHDA, CDR2 SQIVND, per germline (reference sequence). V shed 5 bases and J 7 bases; nucleotides not matched to a gene: 7. The CDR3 is CASSPTSGRNTQYF. The CDR3 nucleotides are TGTGCCAGTAGTCCCACGAGCGGGAGGAATACGCAGTATTTT.

This chain connects TRBV2 to TRBJ1-4; D is uncertain. Trimming pared 6 bases from V and 0 bases from J, leaving 8 bases between. The CDR3 is 14 amino acids. Germline CDR1 SNHLY, CDR2 FYNNEI. CDR3 coding DNA: TGTGCCAGCAGCCGCGGGGCAACTAATGAAAAACTGTTTTTT. This gives the protein CASSRGATNEKLFF.

This chain connects TRBV7-8 to TRBJ2-7; D gene unclear. The CDR3 runs to 16 residues. V was trimmed by 1 base and J by 3 bases, leaving 16 bases between them. The V gene's germline CDR1 is SGHVS and CDR2 FQNEAQ. The CDR3 loop reads CASSLVPPPVSYEQYF. DNA of the CDR3: TGTGCCAGCAGCTTAGTTCCCCCCCCCGTGAGCTACGAGCAGTACTTC.

The chain couples TRBV30 to TRBJ2-4; 12 bases agree with TRBD1. Losses at the gene ends were 6 bases for V and 3 bases for J; bases not matched to a gene: 9. The length of the CDR3 is 16 residues. Looked up from germline, CDR1 is GTSNPN and CDR2 is SVGIG (reference sequence). The CDR3 loop is CACRDRGLLGKNIQYF. CDR3 bases: TGTGCCTGCCGGGACAGGGGGCTTTTGGGCAAAAACATTCAGTACTTC.